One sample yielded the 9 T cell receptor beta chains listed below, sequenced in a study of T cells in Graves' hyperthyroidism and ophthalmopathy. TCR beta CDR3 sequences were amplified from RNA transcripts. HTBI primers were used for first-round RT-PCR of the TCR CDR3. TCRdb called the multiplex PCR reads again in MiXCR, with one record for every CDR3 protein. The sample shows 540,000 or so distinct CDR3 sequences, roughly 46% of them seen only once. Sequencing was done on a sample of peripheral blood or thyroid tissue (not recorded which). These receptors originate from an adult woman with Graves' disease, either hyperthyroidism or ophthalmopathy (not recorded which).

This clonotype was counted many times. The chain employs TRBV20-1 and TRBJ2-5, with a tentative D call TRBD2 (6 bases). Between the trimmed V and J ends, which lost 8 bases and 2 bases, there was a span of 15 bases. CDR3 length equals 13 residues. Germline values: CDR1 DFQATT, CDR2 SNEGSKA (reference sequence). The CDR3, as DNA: TGCAGTCTCGCGGGGCGGGATCAAGAGACCCAGTACTTC. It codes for CSLAGRDQETQYF.

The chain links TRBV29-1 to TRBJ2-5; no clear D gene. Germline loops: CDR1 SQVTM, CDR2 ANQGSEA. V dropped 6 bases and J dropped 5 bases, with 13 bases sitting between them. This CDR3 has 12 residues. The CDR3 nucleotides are TGCAGCGTAGCTGTGGGGTCGGAGACCCAGTACTTC. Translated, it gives CSVAVGSETQYF. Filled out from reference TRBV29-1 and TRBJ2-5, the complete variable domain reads SAVISQKPSRDICQRGTSLTIQCQVDSQVTMMFWYRQQPGQSLTLIATANQGSEATYESGFVIDKFPISRPNLTFSTLTVSNMSPEDSSIYLCSVAVGSETQYFGPGTRLLVL.

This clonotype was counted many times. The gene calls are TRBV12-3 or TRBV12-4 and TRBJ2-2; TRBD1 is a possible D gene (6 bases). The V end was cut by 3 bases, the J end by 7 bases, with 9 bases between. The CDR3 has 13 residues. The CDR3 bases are TGTGCCAGCAGTTTCAGGGGCGGCGGGGAGCTGTTTTTT. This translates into CASSFRGGGELFF.

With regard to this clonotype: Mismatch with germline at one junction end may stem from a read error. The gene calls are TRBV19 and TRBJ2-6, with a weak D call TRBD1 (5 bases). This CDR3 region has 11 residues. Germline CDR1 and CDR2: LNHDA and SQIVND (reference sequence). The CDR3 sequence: CATATWGTEAF. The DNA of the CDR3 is TGTGCCACCGCGACCTGGGGCACTGAAGCTTTC.

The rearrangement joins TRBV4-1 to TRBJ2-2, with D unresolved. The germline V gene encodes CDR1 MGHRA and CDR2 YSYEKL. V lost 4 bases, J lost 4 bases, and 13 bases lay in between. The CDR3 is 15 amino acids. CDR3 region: CASSPGPQRTGELFF. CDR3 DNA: TGCGCCAGCAGCCCCGGACCCCAACGCACCGGGGAGCTGTTTTTT.

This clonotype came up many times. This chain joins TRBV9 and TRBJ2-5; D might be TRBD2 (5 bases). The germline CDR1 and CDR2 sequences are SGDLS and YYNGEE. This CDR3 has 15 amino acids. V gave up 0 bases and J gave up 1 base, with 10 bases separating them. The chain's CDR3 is CASSVGASLQETQYF. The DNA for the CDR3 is TGTGCCAGCAGCGTAGGTGCTAGCCTCCAAGAGACCCAGTACTTC. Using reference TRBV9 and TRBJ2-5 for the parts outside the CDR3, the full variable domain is DSGVTQTPKHLITATGQRVTLRCSPRSGDLSVYWYQQSLDQGLQFLIQYYNGEERAKGNILERFSAQQFPDLHSELNLSSLELGDSALYFCASSVGASLQETQYFGPGTRLLVL.

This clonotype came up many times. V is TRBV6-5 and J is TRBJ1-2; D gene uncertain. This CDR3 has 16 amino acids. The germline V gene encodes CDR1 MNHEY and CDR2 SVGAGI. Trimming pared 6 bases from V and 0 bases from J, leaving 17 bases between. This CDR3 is CASSPFPDGANYGYTF. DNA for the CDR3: TGTGCCAGCAGCCCTTTCCCGGACGGAGCTAACTATGGCTACACCTTC.

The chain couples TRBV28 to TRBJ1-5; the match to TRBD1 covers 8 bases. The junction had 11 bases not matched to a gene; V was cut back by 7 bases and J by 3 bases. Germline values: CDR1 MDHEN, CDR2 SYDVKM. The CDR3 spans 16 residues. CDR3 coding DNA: TGTGCCAGCACGTACTCCACGACAGGGGACAATCAGCCCCAGCATTTT. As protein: CASTYSTTGDNQPQHF.

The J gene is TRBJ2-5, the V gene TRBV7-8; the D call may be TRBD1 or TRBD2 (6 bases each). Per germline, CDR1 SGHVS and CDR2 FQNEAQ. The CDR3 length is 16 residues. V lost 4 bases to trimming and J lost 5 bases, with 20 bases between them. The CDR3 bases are TGTGCCAGCAGCTCGGGGGCAGGGGATGATTGGGAGACCCAGTACTTC. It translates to CASSSGAGDDWETQYF.